This T cell receptor (beta chain) was sequenced in a study of blood T cell repertoires in COVID-19. The overall study: Both acute and convalescent COVID-19 samples were obtained from the United States, Italy and Spain. T cells, B-cell-depleted T cells, or PBMCs provided the cDNA or gDNA that served as material.

This clone occurred a few times. Germline V CDR1 and CDR2: MNHEY, SVGAGI. The CDR3 consists of 13 residues. Trimming removed 2 bases from V and 7 bases from J, with 9 bases in between. In the authors' workflow: Using reference gene primer amplification, nucleated cell counts were estimated. Clones were read by immunoSEQ multiplex PCR, and TCRdb kept only the in-frame ones, dropping some. The V and J calls and clone size are taken from that table; D and trimming were inferred from the DNA. The sample lists around 160,000 clones, around 80% seen once, with 10% to 15% in the top ten. This chain uses TRBV6-5 with TRBJ1-5, with D possibly being TRBD1 (6 bases). The TCR originated in a man in his 60s with active or convalescent COVID-19. Sequenced: peripheral blood. DNA for the CDR3: TGTGCCAGCAGTTACGTGGGGGCCCAGCCCCAGCATTTT. The encoded protein is CASSYVGAQPQHF.